Listed below are T cell receptor beta chains from one sample, sequenced in a study of identical twins. TCRdb re-called the 5' RACE reads with MiXCR, one entry per CDR3 protein. The profile covers hundreds of thousands of distinct CDR3 sequences, with 8.5% to 9% appearing a single time and 0.75% to 1% taken by the ten largest. These same data were also listed under a study on yellow fever vaccine responses in identical twins.

The specimen was PBMCs. The origin of the receptors is a woman between 18 and 29 years old in good health. The CDR3 runs from the conserved cysteine through the conserved F or W. The D gene is left open where the match is weak. Size values are once, few and many counts, or a class for expanded clones, and some rows have none.

TRBD1	TRBV7-9	many	14	TRBJ2-7	CASSSSQGAYEQYF	TGTGCCAGCAGCTCATCTCAGGGGGCCTACGAGCAGTACTTC
-	TRBV12-3/TRBV12-4	few	15	TRBJ2-2	CASSFPWGAAGELFF	TGTGCCAGCAGCTTTCCCTGGGGCGCCGCCGGGGAGCTGTTTTTT
TRBD1	TRBV7-8	few	17	TRBJ2-2	CASSPRIDTGVNGELFF	TGTGCCAGCAGCCCCCGTATCGACACAGGGGTTAACGGGGAGCTGTTTTTT
TRBD1	TRBV12-3/TRBV12-4	many	14	TRBJ2-3	CASTRTGGADTQYF	TGTGCCAGCACTCGGACAGGGGGAGCAGATACGCAGTATTTT
TRBD2	TRBV18	many	16	TRBJ2-3	CASSQLADSIRDTQYF	TGTGCCAGCTCACAGCTAGCGGACTCGATCCGAGATACGCAGTATTTT
-	TRBV29-1	-	13	TRBJ1-1	CSVAGSLNTEAFF	TGCAGCGTTGCAGGGTCCCTGAACACTGAAGCTTTCTTT
TRBD1	TRBV9	many	16	TRBJ2-1	CASSPPTGSSYNEQFF	TGTGCCAGCAGCCCACCGACAGGGTCCTCCTACAATGAGCAGTTCTTC
-	TRBV27	-	13	TRBJ2-7	CASSGRRSYEQYF	TGTGCCAGCAGTGGCAGGCGTTCCTACGAGCAGTACTTC
-	TRBV6-1	-	13	TRBJ1-1	CASSRMTGDEAFF	TGTGCCAGCAGTAGGATGACAGGCGATGAAGCTTTCTTT
TRBD2	TRBV28	few	17	TRBJ2-1	CASSLTPLAGGQDEQFF	TGTGCCAGCAGTTTGACCCCACTAGCGGGGGGGCAAGATGAGCAGTTCTTC
TRBD1	TRBV7-8	-	17	TRBJ2-3	CASSPGRGKTSTDTQYF	TGTGCCAGCAGCCCGGGCAGGGGGAAGACTAGCACAGATACGCAGTATTTT
-	TRBV10-3	-	13	TRBJ2-1	CAISEGELIVQFF	TGTGCCATCAGTGAGGGCGAACTGATAGTGCAGTTCTTC
TRBD2	TRBV4-3	few	16	TRBJ2-7	CASSQVASGSRYEQYF	TGCGCCAGCAGCCAAGTCGCTAGCGGGAGTAGATACGAGCAGTACTTC
-	TRBV7-2	few	15	TRBJ1-4	CASSSRQAGGEKLFF	TGTGCCAGCAGCTCTCGACAGGCGGGTGGTGAAAAACTGTTTTTT
TRBD2	TRBV7-9	-	16	TRBJ2-3	CASSSYSGGNTDTQYF	TGTGCCAGCAGCTCTTATAGCGGGGGGAACACAGATACGCAGTATTTT
-	TRBV2	few	14	TRBJ1-6	CASSEVGGNSPLHF	TGTGCCAGCAGTGAAGTCGGGGGTAATTCACCCCTCCACTTT
-	TRBV28	few	15	TRBJ2-7	CASSLPTLSSYEQYF	TGTGCCAGCAGTTTGCCGACACTGAGCTCCTACGAGCAGTACTTC
-	TRBV6-1	-	15	TRBJ1-6	CASSYGAVYNSPLHF	TGTGCCAGCTCTTATGGGGCGGTTTATAATTCACCCCTCCACTTT
TRBD2	TRBV11-2	-	16	TRBJ2-1	CASSDWGLADYNEQFF	TGTGCCAGCAGCGACTGGGGACTAGCGGACTACAATGAGCAGTTCTTC
-	TRBV2	few	15	TRBJ2-1	CASSVGFGSYNEQFF	TGTGCCAGCAGTGTCGGGTTTGGCTCCTACAATGAGCAGTTCTTC
TRBD1	TRBV24-1	few	17	TRBJ2-3	CATSDQTGSFSTDTQYF	TGTGCCACCAGTGACCAGACAGGGTCCTTCAGCACAGATACGCAGTATTTT
TRBD2	TRBV11-2	few	18	TRBJ2-1	CASSYNSPLAGVGNEQFF	TGTGCCAGCAGCTACAACTCGCCCCTAGCGGGAGTAGGCAATGAGCAGTTCTTC
TRBD2	TRBV20-1	few	13	TRBJ2-7	CSVVGSGMYEQYF	TGCAGTGTGGTGGGTAGCGGGATGTATGAGCAGTACTTC
-	TRBV7-3	-	13	TRBJ2-7	CASRSPSRDEQYF	TGTGCCAGCAGGAGCCCTTCGAGGGACGAGCAGTACTTC
TRBD2	TRBV12-3/TRBV12-4	few	16	TRBJ2-1	CASSSTGLAGVNEQFF	TGTGCCAGCAGTTCCACCGGACTAGCGGGAGTCAATGAGCAGTTCTTC
TRBD2	TRBV4-2	few	18	TRBJ2-3	CASSQEFAGGRTTDTQYF	TGTGCCAGCAGCCAAGAATTTGCCGGCGGGAGGACCACAGATACGCAGTATTTT
TRBD2	TRBV25-1	many	17	TRBJ2-3	CASSEGILAGVSDTQYF	TGTGCCAGCAGTGAAGGAATACTAGCGGGGGTGTCAGATACGCAGTATTTT
-	TRBV7-6	-	17	TRBJ2-5	CASSLVWHEATQETQYF	TGTGCCAGCAGCTTAGTTTGGCACGAAGCTACCCAAGAGACCCAGTACTTC
TRBD1	TRBV12-3/TRBV12-4	many	15	TRBJ2-1	CASRGFRGSDNEQFF	TGTGCCAGCAGGGGTTTCAGGGGGAGTGACAATGAGCAGTTCTTC
TRBD1	TRBV7-2	few	15	TRBJ2-7	CASSLETGGGYEQYF	TGTGCCAGCAGCTTAGAGACAGGGGGAGGGTACGAGCAGTACTTC
TRBD1	TRBV29-1	few	14	TRBJ2-2	CSVARTGATGELFF	TGCAGCGTTGCCAGGACAGGGGCAACCGGGGAGCTGTTTTTT
-	TRBV27	-	13	TRBJ2-7	CASSFLPKYEQYF	TGTGCCAGCAGTTTTCTACCGAAGTACGAGCAGTACTTC
TRBD2	TRBV9	few	16	TRBJ2-2	CASSISGGSDTGELFF	TGTGCCAGCAGCATCAGCGGGGGGTCCGACACCGGGGAGCTGTTTTTT
-	TRBV5-1	many	16	TRBJ1-1	CASSPVTGSMNTEAFF	TGCGCCAGCAGCCCAGTGACAGGATCTATGAACACTGAAGCTTTCTTT
TRBD2	TRBV14	-	17	TRBJ2-2	CASSQTGLAEHTGELFF	TGTGCCAGCAGCCAAACGGGTCTAGCGGAGCACACCGGGGAGCTGTTTTTT
-	TRBV3-1	many	16	TRBJ2-3	CASSFRDGHSTDTQYF	TGTGCCAGCAGTTTCCGGGACGGCCATAGCACAGATACGCAGTATTTT
-	TRBV6-5	many	11	TRBJ2-2	CASKRAGELFF	TGTGCCAGTAAAAGAGCGGGGGAGCTGTTTTTT